This note documents a single T cell receptor beta chain sequence. Antigen: not known. This CDR3 is 15 amino acids long. Trimming removed 2 bases at V and 2 bases at J, with 11 bases between. These data belong to a study of T cell repertoires in cytomegalovirus infection. In TCRdb, the reads were re-called with MiXCR into one record per CDR3 protein. This sample has 570,000 or so distinct CDR3 sequences, with under 45% found just once. Here the sequenced sample was cultured PBMCs, taken from culture after CMV antigen stimulation. The TCR was taken from a human donor in good health (CMV status not recorded). Some clones in this sample may be carry-over from other donors' samples. The rearrangement uses TRBV12-3 or TRBV12-4 and TRBJ2-3; TRBD2 might be the D (6 bases). The CDR3 here is CASSLLRGFTDTQYF. The DNA for the CDR3 is TGTGCCAGCAGTTTACTCCGGGGGTTCACAGATACGCAGTATTTT.